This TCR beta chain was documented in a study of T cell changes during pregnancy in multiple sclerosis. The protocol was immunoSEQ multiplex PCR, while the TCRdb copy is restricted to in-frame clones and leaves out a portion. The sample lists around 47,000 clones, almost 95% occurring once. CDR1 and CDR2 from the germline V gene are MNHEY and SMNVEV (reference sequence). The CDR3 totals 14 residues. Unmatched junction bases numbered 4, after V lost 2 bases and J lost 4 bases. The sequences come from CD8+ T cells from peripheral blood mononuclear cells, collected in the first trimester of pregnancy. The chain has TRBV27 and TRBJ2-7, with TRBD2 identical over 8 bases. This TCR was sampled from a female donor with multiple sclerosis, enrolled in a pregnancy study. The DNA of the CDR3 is TGTGCCAGCAGTTTAGGCGGGAGGAGGTACGAGCAGTACTTC. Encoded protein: CASSLGGRRYEQYF.